Sequencing of this TCR beta chain was carried out in a study of T cell responses to AZD1222 COVID-19 vaccine. Sequencing used immunoSEQ multiplex PCR; TCRdb keeps in-frame clones, though not all of them. The sample lists tens of thousands of clones; roughly 90% were seen once. V lost 2 bases, J lost 5 bases, and 12 bases stayed unmatched. The CDR3 totals 17 residues. Per the germline V gene, CDR1 is MDHEN and CDR2 is SYDVKM. This clone turned up a few times. This chain connects TRBV28 to TRBJ1-1; 9 bases match TRBD1. This sequence was found in an adult in good health. The input for sequencing was peripheral blood, taken on day 0 of MenACWY control vaccination. This CDR3 is CASSLANDYRGPTEAFF. The DNA of the CDR3 is TGTGCCAGCAGTTTAGCAAATGATTACAGGGGGCCAACTGAAGCTTTCTTT.